Shown below are 29 T cell receptor beta chains from a single sample sequenced in a study of Graves' ophthalmopathy and Graves' hyperthyroidism. RNA transcripts were the source from which TCR beta CDR3 regions were amplified. Amplification began with first-round RT-PCR using HTBI primers, then second-round multiplex PCR was performed. TCRdb re-analysed the multiplex PCR reads in MiXCR, keeping a single row per CDR3 protein. The repertoire has over a million distinct CDR3 sequences, 36% of them found once; the top ten carry 11%. Input material: peripheral blood or thyroid tissue (not recorded which). Receptors were obtained from an adult man with Graves' hyperthyroidism.

The genes are TRBV29-1 and TRBJ1-2; D may be TRBD1 (5 bases). The V end lost 8 bases, the J end lost 2 bases, and 15 bases lay between the germline ends. CDR1 is SQVTM and CDR2 is ANQGSEA in the germline V gene. The CDR3 contains 13 residues. CDR3 sequence (DNA): TGCAGCTTAGACGGGGACGGCAACTATGGCTACACCTTC. It yields the protein CSLDGDGNYGYTF.

This clonotype occurred many times. CDR3 sequence: CASTRDLNQPQHF. DNA of the CDR3: TGTGCCAGCACAAGAGACCTAAATCAGCCCCAGCATTTT. The chain employs TRBV6-6 and TRBJ1-5; D is uncertain. This CDR3 has 13 residues. Trimming pared 7 bases from V and 4 bases from J, leaving 11 bases between. CDR1 MNHNY and CDR2 SVGAGI come from the germline V gene (reference sequence).

This clonotype was seen a few times. The rearrangement uses TRBV6-5 and TRBJ1-2; D is unclear. V gave up 2 bases and J gave up 2 bases, with 6 bases separating them. The CDR3 totals 13 residues. Looked up from germline, CDR1 is MNHEY and CDR2 is SVGAGI. DNA for the CDR3: TGTGCCAGCAGTTACGCCAGGAACTATGGCTACACCTTC. Translation: CASSYARNYGYTF.

This clonotype was seen a handful of times. The J gene is TRBJ2-7, the V gene TRBV5-6, with D hard to call. The CDR3 spans 13 residues. Germline V gene data show CDR1 as SGHDT and CDR2 as YYEEEE. Trimming stripped 2 bases from V and 2 bases from J, with 8 bases between. The DNA for the CDR3 is TGTGCCAGCAGCTTAACAGCCCCCTACGAGCAGTACTTC. Translated, it gives CASSLTAPYEQYF.

V and J are TRBV25-1 and TRBJ1-2, with D perhaps TRBD1 (6 bases). In germline, CDR1 is MGHDK, CDR2 SYGVNS. The V end was cut by 7 bases, the J end by 2 bases, with 23 bases between. The CDR3 is 17 amino acids. The DNA for the CDR3 is TGTGCCAGCAAAGGACCAATGGACAGTCTTTTAAACTATGGCTACACCTTC. Amino acid sequence: CASKGPMDSLLNYGYTF.

The chain is built from TRBV2 and TRBJ1-5; weak D call: TRBD1 (5 bases). V lost 3 bases and J lost 3, with 9 bases in between. The CDR3 runs to 14 residues. The germline V gene has CDR1 SNHLY and CDR2 FYNNEI. CDR3 protein: CASSDARDNQPQHF. In DNA form, the CDR3 reads TGTGCCAGCAGTGATGCCAGGGACAATCAGCCCCAGCATTTT.

This clonotype was observed many times. The chain has TRBV7-8 and TRBJ1-3; 7 nucleotides align to TRBD1. The junction had 7 bases not matched to a gene; V was cut back by 4 bases and J by 4 bases. The CDR3 sequence is 15 residues long. Germline CDR1 and CDR2: SGHVS and FQNEAQ. CDR3 bases: TGTGCCAGCAGCTACCGACAGGGCTTAGGAAACACCATATATTTT. Its protein product is CASSYRQGLGNTIYF.

The J gene is TRBJ1-5, the V gene TRBV29-1; D gene unclear. CDR1 and CDR2 from the germline V gene are SQVTM and ANQGSEA. V was cut by 5 bases and J by 8 bases, with 13 bases left in between. There are 12 residues in the CDR3. CDR3 amino acids: CSVWASSKPQHF. The CDR3 bases are TGCAGCGTTTGGGCATCGTCGAAGCCCCAGCATTTT. The entire variable domain, with the rest obtained from reference TRBV29-1 and TRBJ1-5, is as follows: SAVISQKPSRDICQRGTSLTIQCQVDSQVTMMFWYRQQPGQSLTLIATANQGSEATYESGFVIDKFPISRPNLTFSTLTVSNMSPEDSSIYLCSVWASSKPQHFGDGTRLSIL.

There are many counts of this clonotype. The chain employs TRBV5-1 and TRBJ1-2; D is perhaps TRBD1 (5 bases). V was pared by 6 bases and J by 3 bases, with 18 bases between. The germline gives CDR1 SGHRS, CDR2 YFSETQ. The CDR3 is 15 amino acids. The CDR3 sequence: CASMAPDLGDYGYTF. The CDR3 coding sequence is TGCGCCAGCATGGCCCCTGATTTGGGGGACTATGGCTACACCTTC.

V and J are TRBV4-1 and TRBJ1-6; unclear D gene. Germline lookup yields CDR1 MGHRA and CDR2 YSYEKL. Trimming removed 4 bases from V and 8 bases from J, with 24 bases in between. This CDR3 is 18 amino acids long. In nucleotides, the CDR3 is TGCGCCAGCAGCCCCTTGGATATGGGGTTCGGCGGGCATTCACCCCTCCACTTT. This sequence encodes CASSPLDMGFGGHSPLHF.

This clonotype was seen at least ten times. The chain employs TRBV19 and TRBJ1-5; D may be TRBD1 (5 bases). CDR1 is LNHDA and CDR2 is SQIVND in the germline V gene (reference sequence). Trimming removed 9 bases from V and 0 bases from J, with 15 bases in between. The CDR3 covers 15 residues. The chain's CDR3 is CASGGVWDSNQPQHF. CDR3 nucleotide sequence: TGTGCCAGCGGGGGGGTGTGGGATAGCAATCAGCCCCAGCATTTT.

This clonotype was counted a single time. V usage is TRBV5-4 and J usage is TRBJ1-2; D unresolved. Deletions cut 4 bases from V and 6 bases from J, with 13 bases between. This CDR3 spans 13 amino acids. Germline loops: CDR1 SGHNT, CDR2 YYREEE (reference sequence). The CDR3: CASSDTRANGYTF. The CDR3 DNA follows: TGTGCCAGCAGCGATACTAGGGCCAATGGCTACACCTTC.

About this clonotype: The junction departs from germline at one end; a sequencing error may be responsible. The chain combines TRBV5-1 with TRBJ2-2, with D perhaps TRBD2 (5 bases). The CDR3 contains 14 residues. Germline lookup yields CDR1 SGHRS and CDR2 YFSETQ. The CDR3 bases are TGCGCCAGCAGCTTGGTACTGAACACCGGGGTGCTGTTTTTT. It encodes CASSLVLNTGVLFF.

Concerning this clonotype itself: One end of the junction varies from germline; a read error may be responsible. CDR3 DNA: TGTGCCAGCAGTTACGTGCCAGGGATGATTAATTCACCCCTCCACTTT. Its protein product is CASSYVPGMINSPLHF. The chain links TRBV10-3 to TRBJ1-6; a weak D match, TRBD1 (5 bases). This CDR3 comprises 16 residues. Looked up from germline, CDR1 is ENHRY and CDR2 is SYGVKD.

This clonotype was recorded many times. V usage is TRBV15 and J usage is TRBJ2-2; tentatively, D is TRBD1 or TRBD2 (5 bases each). The CDR3 runs 17 residues. Germline V gene sequence: CDR1 LNHNV, CDR2 YYDKDF (reference sequence). The V gene lost 0 bases and the J gene lost 4 bases, with 15 bases spanning the gap. CDR3 residues: CATSRDERGRGTGELFF. The CDR3 nucleotides read TGTGCCACCAGCAGAGATGAGAGGGGACGGGGCACCGGGGAGCTGTTTTTT. The full variable domain, rest sourced from reference TRBV15 and TRBJ2-2, is DAMVIQNPRYQVTQFGKPVTLSCSQTLNHNVMYWYQQKSSQAPKLLFHYYDKDFNNEADTPDNFQSRRPNTSFCFLDIRSPGLGDTAMYLCATSRDERGRGTGELFFGEGSRLTVL.

About this clonotype: Given a much more abundant clone one base away, this may be a read error. This chain links TRBV5-5 with TRBJ1-2; 10 positions match TRBD1. CDR3 length: 16 amino acids. CDR1 is SGHKS and CDR2 is YYEKEE in the germline V gene (reference sequence). In DNA, the CDR3 is TGTGCCAGCAGCGAAAGGACCGGGACAGGGGTGTATGGCCACACCTTC. Protein: CASSERTGTGVYGHTF.

This clonotype was observed many times. The chain uses TRBV19 and TRBJ1-1; D remains ambiguous. Germline lookup yields CDR1 LNHDA and CDR2 SQIVND (reference sequence). The CDR3 spans 15 residues. Trimming took off 5 bases at V and 3 bases at J, with 16 bases between the two ends. CDR3 region: CASSLLGESHTEAFF. CDR3 bases: TGTGCCAGTAGTCTGCTCGGGGAGTCCCACACTGAAGCTTTCTTT.

As regards this clonotype: Germline and junction disagree at one end, which may indicate a read error. The CDR3 DNA reads as TGTGCCAGCAGCGTAGGAGGGAGCAAGCAGCCCCAGCATTTT. Translation gives CASSVGGSKQPQHF. The V and J genes are TRBV9 and TRBJ1-5; D is undetermined. In germline, CDR1 is SGDLS, CDR2 YYNGEE. The CDR3 runs to 14 residues.

In this sample, this clonotype turned up a few times. V gene TRBV5-8 combines with J gene TRBJ2-6; TRBD1 might be the D (6 bases). Trimming shortened V by 0 bases and J by 4 bases, and 8 bases separated the two germline ends. Germline assignment: CDR1 SGHTS and CDR2 YDEGEE. The CDR3 is 15 residues long. The CDR3 sequence: CASSLEGQGANVLTF. The CDR3 nucleotides read TGTGCCAGCAGCTTGGAAGGACAGGGGGCCAACGTCCTGACTTTC.

This sequence joins TRBV28 and TRBJ2-2; D gene uncertain. The CDR3 loop spans 12 amino acids. Trimming stripped 6 bases from V and 7 bases from J, with 9 bases between. Germline V CDR1 and CDR2: MDHEN, SYDVKM. Here the CDR3 reads CASSPSIGELFF. The DNA of the CDR3 is TGTGCCAGCAGCCCGAGCATCGGGGAGCTGTTTTTT. The variable domain in full, with the rest retrieved from reference TRBV28 and TRBJ2-2, is DVKVTQSSRYLVKRTGEKVFLECVQDMDHENMFWYRQDPGLGLRLIYFSYDVKMKEKGDIPEGYSVSREKKERFSLILESASTNQTSMYLCASSPSIGELFFGEGSRLTVL.

The chain has TRBV20-1 and TRBJ2-7, with 14 bases lining up with TRBD2. V dropped 5 bases and J dropped 4; count of bases not matched to a gene: 7. This CDR3 has 15 amino acids. The germline gives CDR1 DFQATT, CDR2 SNEGSKA (reference sequence). The chain's CDR3 is CSAVRGLAGVYEQYF. For the CDR3, the DNA is TGCAGTGCTGTCCGGGGACTAGCGGGAGTTTACGAGCAGTACTTC.

This clonotype has only a few counts. The rearrangement uses TRBV18 and TRBJ1-1; possible D gene TRBD1, 6 bases. The CDR3 consists of 16 residues. Per germline, CDR1 KGHSH and CDR2 LQKENI. V lost 2 bases, J lost 0 bases, and 13 bases lay in between. The CDR3 spells CASSPVRDKLNTEAFF. The CDR3 DNA reads as TGTGCCAGCTCACCAGTTAGGGACAAGTTGAACACTGAAGCTTTCTTT.

The table lists this clonotype with a few counts. This rearrangement joins TRBV11-3 to TRBJ1-6; weak D call: TRBD1 (6 bases). The CDR3 consists of 16 residues. V lost 5 bases, J lost 8 bases, and 19 bases lay in between. Looked up from germline, CDR1 is SGHNT and CDR2 is YENEEA. The CDR3, as DNA: TGTGCCAGCAGCCCGAGGACAGCAAATATTCATTCACCCCTCCACTTT. Translating it yields CASSPRTANIHSPLHF.

The genes are TRBV28 and TRBJ1-2; 9 nucleotides match TRBD1. Unmatched junction bases numbered 15, after V lost 5 bases and J lost 11 bases. Germline V gene sequence: CDR1 MDHEN, CDR2 SYDVKM. This CDR3 region has 15 residues. The CDR3 spells CASSAQTGGRTRYTF. Here the CDR3 DNA reads TGTGCCAGCAGTGCCCAGACAGGGGGACGTACCAGGTACACCTTC.

The V and J genes are TRBV2 and TRBJ2-7; 11 bases match TRBD2. The J segment lost 4 bases and the V segment lost 4 bases, leaving 6 bases of the junction unmatched. CDR1 SNHLY and CDR2 FYNNEI come from the germline V gene. The CDR3 contains 15 residues. CDR3 coding DNA: TGTGCCAGCAGTGTAGCGACTAGCGGGACATACGAGCAGTACTTC. Translating it yields CASSVATSGTYEQYF.

The gene calls are TRBV20-1 and TRBJ1-5, with a tentative D call TRBD1 (5 bases). V shed 6 bases and J shed 0 bases, with 12 bases lying between them. The CDR3 totals 14 residues. Germline CDR1 and CDR2: DFQATT and SNEGSKA (reference sequence). CDR3 coding DNA: TGCAGTGCAAGCGAGGGGAATAGCAATCAGCCCCAGCATTTT. It encodes CSASEGNSNQPQHF.

On this clonotype itself: The junction shows a germline mismatch at one end, possibly a read error. The chain combines TRBV10-3 with TRBJ1-5; 7 bases line up with TRBD1. The CDR3 totals 17 residues. Germline CDR1 ENHRY, CDR2 SYGVKD. CDR3 coding DNA: TGTACCATAAGTGTAATTGTGACAGGGAATAGCAATCAGCCCCAGCATTTT. It codes for CTISVIVTGNSNQPQHF.

This clonotype was counted ten times or more. The chain links TRBV2 to TRBJ1-6; D not resolved. The germline V gene encodes CDR1 SNHLY and CDR2 FYNNEI. The V end was cut by 11 bases, the J end by 0 bases, with 14 bases between. This CDR3 is built from 15 residues. In DNA, the CDR3 is TGTGCCGGGAGGACTGAGAGCTCCTATAATTCACCCCTCCACTTT. Translated: CAGRTESSYNSPLHF.

The chain is built from TRBV12-3 or TRBV12-4 and TRBJ1-6, with D unresolved. Trimming took off 1 base at V and 10 bases at J, with 11 bases between the two ends. The CDR3 sequence is 14 residues long. The CDR3 DNA follows: TGTGCCAGCAGTTTAGTCGGGGTAAGCTCACCCCTCCACTTT. Encoded protein: CASSLVGVSSPLHF.